Listed here are 5 T cell receptor beta chains from one sample, sequenced in a study of blood T cells in healthy people across ages. Primers used in a second PCR of roughly 6 to 11 cycles were a sample-barcoded 5' primer and a J-beta primer mix. TCRdb analysed the 5' RACE reads with MiXCR anew, one entry per CDR3 protein. The sample records about 1.8 million distinct CDR3 sequences, roughly 50% being singletons. Sequenced: blood. Receptors originate from a woman in her thirties or forties in good health.

The chain couples TRBV7-8 to TRBJ1-6, with D possibly TRBD1 on 5 matching bases. V was cut by 2 bases and J by 9 bases, with 17 bases left in between. This CDR3 region has 16 residues. Germline lookup yields CDR1 SGHVS and CDR2 FQNEAQ. CDR3 coding DNA: TGTGCCAGCAGCTTAACTGAACCTACAACAGGTTCACCCCTCCACTTT. Protein: CASSLTEPTTGSPLHF.

This chain connects TRBV6-1 to TRBJ2-7; D not certain. The DNA end is a closer match to TRBJ2-5, so the J assignment may be wrong. The CDR3 sequence is 16 residues long. Germline CDR1 and CDR2: MNHNS and SASEGT. CDR3 region: CASSGLVLSGQETQYF. The CDR3 DNA is TGTGCCAGCAGCGGGTTAGTTCTATCTGGACAAGAGACCCAGTACTTC.

In this sample, this clonotype turned up a few times. The chain recombines TRBV6-5 with TRBJ2-7; 7 bases map to TRBD2. CDR1 MNHEY and CDR2 SVGAGI come from the germline V gene. The CDR3 runs 18 residues. V lost 0 bases and J lost 3; bases outside the gene matches: 14. CDR3 residues: CASSYSPGGLIKGYEQYF. The CDR3 coding sequence is TGTGCCAGCAGTTACTCCCCGGGGGGTCTAATCAAGGGCTACGAGCAGTACTTC.

The chain carries TRBV6-1 and TRBJ2-7, with a possible D match to TRBD1 (6 bases). V lost 6 bases, J lost 2 bases, and 11 bases lay in between. This CDR3 contains 13 residues. CDR1 is MNHNS and CDR2 is SASEGT in the germline V gene. The chain's CDR3 is CASSRDMPYEQYF. As DNA, the CDR3 is TGTGCCAGCAGCCGGGACATGCCCTACGAGCAGTACTTC.

This chain connects TRBV15 to TRBJ1-5; D is unclear. CDR1 and CDR2 from the germline V gene are LNHNV and YYDKDF (reference sequence). V was trimmed by 0 bases and J by 4 bases, leaving 10 bases between them. The CDR3 contains 15 residues. CDR3 DNA sequence: TGTGCCACCAGCAGAGATAGAACGCAGAATCAGCCCCAGCATTTT. The encoded protein is CATSRDRTQNQPQHF.